This T cell receptor beta chain was sequenced for a study of blood T cell repertoires in COVID-19. This clone was counted once. The V end lost 3 bases, the J end lost 5 bases, and 17 bases lay between the germline ends. Germline-derived CDR1 and CDR2 are SGDLS and YYNGEE. This CDR3 has 15 residues. Sequenced by immunoSEQ multiplex PCR; TCRdb stores in-frame clones only, minus some. The table shows approximately 290,000 clones, with roughly 90% occurring only once. The source of this sequence is a young woman with COVID-19, enrolled during active disease. Sequencing input: peripheral blood. The rearrangement links TRBV9 to TRBJ1-2; possibly TRBD1 for D (6 bases). The CDR3 region is CASSAAGASYYGYTF. The CDR3 nucleotides read TGTGCCAGCAGCGCGGCAGGGGCGTCGTATTATGGCTACACCTTC.